The 7 T cell receptor beta chains in this list originate from one sample, sequenced in a study of PD-L1 blockade in urothelial cancer (dated by TCRdb to about 2017). Sample time point, as interpreted from the label and publication: pretreatment peripheral blood. Libraries came from the immunoSEQ multiplex PCR assay. Sourced from immuneACCESS, this table was stored by TCRdb with only in-frame sequences that have V and J called. A share of the clones is absent; for the studies checked, an unresolved V gene accounts for under half, and the remainder has no known explanation. The sample data list tens of thousands of clones, and approximately 78% of these were observed just once. The top ten clones comprise over 1.5% of the sample. Here the sequenced sample was PBMCs, taken around atezolizumab (anti-PD-L1) treatment. The receptors shown here come from a man between 70 and 80 years old with urothelial cancer.

The DNA for the CDR3 is TGTGCCAGCAGTGAACGGACAGTGGGCGATGAGCAGTTCTTC. Protein sequence: CASSERTVGDEQFF. The chain has TRBV2 and TRBJ2-1, with a weak D call TRBD1 (6 bases). The V end was cut by 2 bases, the J end by 8 bases, with 13 bases between. The length of the CDR3 is 14 residues. CDR1 SNHLY and CDR2 FYNNEI come from the germline V gene.

A single count supports this clone. The V gene is TRBV11-1, the J gene TRBJ1-1, with a weak D call TRBD1 (6 bases). With 3 bases removed from V and 11 bases from J, the gap between germline ends came to 22 bases. This CDR3 region has 15 residues. In germline, CDR1 is SGHAT, CDR2 FQDESV (reference sequence). The CDR3 DNA is TGTGCCAGCAGCTTTCAGCACCCAACCGAGGGGGAGGCTTTCTTT. Translation: CASSFQHPTEGEAFF.

The rearrangement links TRBV19 to TRBJ2-3; 13 nucleotides match TRBD2. The V and J ends lost 3 bases and 6 bases, in that order; junction bases with no gene match: 3. The germline V gene has CDR1 LNHDA and CDR2 SQIVND (reference sequence). The CDR3 extends over 15 amino acids. For the CDR3, the DNA is TGTGCCAGTAGTATCCGGACTAGCGGGAGTGATACGCAGTATTTT. Its translation is CASSIRTSGSDTQYF.

The chain has TRBV9 and TRBJ2-2; perhaps TRBD1 as D (6 bases). From germline, CDR1 is SGDLS and CDR2 YYNGEE. The CDR3 length is 15 residues. Trimming took off 6 bases at V and 0 bases at J, with 12 bases between the two ends. Here the CDR3 reads CASTWTDTNTGELFF. As DNA, the CDR3 is TGTGCCAGCACCTGGACAGACACGAACACCGGGGAGCTGTTTTTT.

V usage is TRBV19 and J usage is TRBJ2-1, with 8 bases aligning to TRBD1. From germline, CDR1 is LNHDA and CDR2 SQIVND (reference sequence). The length of the CDR3 is 14 residues. With 6 bases clipped from V and 9 bases from J, the junction kept 10 bases outside the gene matches. The CDR3 nucleotides read TGTGCCAGTAGGAACGACAGGGGTGGCGGTGAGCAGTTCTTC. It specifies CASRNDRGGGEQFF.

The rearrangement links TRBV9 to TRBJ2-7, with D unclear. This CDR3 is 13 amino acids long. CDR1 and CDR2 (germline): SGDLS, YYNGEE. The V gene lost 0 bases and the J gene lost 4 bases, with 8 bases spanning the gap. The CDR3 region is CASSVATGYEQYF. The CDR3 nucleotides read TGTGCCAGCAGCGTAGCTACTGGTTACGAGCAGTACTTC.

V usage is TRBV18 and J usage is TRBJ1-5; TRBD1 matches 11 bases. The CDR3 totals 16 residues. V dropped 2 bases and J dropped 6; count of bases not matched to a gene: 6. Germline V gene data show CDR1 as KGHSH and CDR2 as LQKENI. The chain's CDR3 is CASSPTDRGPRQPQHF. The CDR3 nucleotides read TGTGCCAGCTCACCAACGGACAGGGGGCCACGTCAGCCCCAGCATTTT.